Listed below are T cell receptor beta chains from one sample, sequenced in a study of cytomegalovirus exposure and HLA in healthy donors. Only in-frame clones appear in the TCRdb table, and some are missing; sequencing was by immunoSEQ multiplex PCR. In the table there are 150,000 to 200,000 clones, about 80% of which are singletons. Source material: PBMCs. These receptors were obtained from a woman aged 45-59 years in good health and CMV-seronegative. Both conserved end residues are part of each CDR3. The D gene is left open where the match is weak. Where a row states a size, it is once, few, many or the class of an expanded clone; other rows omit it.

CDR3aa,CDR3nt,j_gene,v_gene,d_gene,abundance
CASSESPFRPGGYTF,TGTGCCAGCAGTGAATCTCCCTTCAGGCCAGGGGGCTACACCTTC,TRBJ1-2,TRBV6-1,.,.
CASSSTYRVEAFF,TGTGCCAGCAGCTCGACCTACAGGGTTGAAGCTTTCTTT,TRBJ1-1,TRBV7-2,.,.
CASSSYTDTQYF,TGTGCCAGCAGTTCTTACACAGATACGCAGTATTTT,TRBJ2-3,TRBV27,.,.
CASSQDIASGRATQYF,TGCGCCAGCAGCCAAGATATCGCTAGCGGGAGGGCTACGCAGTATTTT,TRBJ2-3,TRBV4-3,TRBD2,.
CASTIDRAYEQYF,TGTGCCAGCACCATCGACAGGGCCTACGAGCAGTACTTC,TRBJ2-7,TRBV28,TRBD1,.
CSVGPGQGAGAKNIQYF,TGCAGCGTTGGGCCGGGACAGGGGGCGGGCGCCAAAAACATTCAGTACTTC,TRBJ2-4,TRBV29-1,TRBD1,once
CASSQTSGSWADTQYF,TGTGCCAGCAGCCAGACTAGCGGGAGTTGGGCAGATACGCAGTATTTT,TRBJ2-3,TRBV11-2,TRBD2,.
CASSQALMTSGRSFANTGELFF,TGCGCCAGCAGCCAAGCCCTGATGACTAGCGGGAGGTCGTTCGCGAACACCGGGGAGCTGTTTTTT,TRBJ2-2,TRBV4-1,TRBD2,.
CASSAPTGGIYNEQFF,TGTGCCAGCAGTGCCCCGACCGGGGGGATCTACAATGAGCAGTTCTTC,TRBJ2-1,TRBV6-1,TRBD2,.
CASSQVPGTGSQPQHF,TGTGCCAGCAGCCAAGTACCCGGGACAGGGTCTCAGCCCCAGCATTTT,TRBJ1-5,TRBV4-2,TRBD1,.